The 14 T cell receptor beta chains below were found in one sample sequenced in a study of cytomegalovirus exposure and HLA in healthy donors. PCR employed 60 Vbeta and 13 Jbeta primers. Produced via immunoSEQ multiplex PCR; TCRdb's table is partial and in-frame only. This sample has roughly 140,000 clones, with around 72% found just once. The sequenced material came from PBMCs. The source of these receptors is a man between 40 and 49 years old in good health and CMV-seronegative.

V and J are TRBV19 and TRBJ1-5, with D perhaps TRBD1 (5 bases). The CDR3 spans 12 residues. Per germline, CDR1 LNHDA and CDR2 SQIVND (reference sequence). The germline V and J ends were trimmed by 7 bases and 8 bases, with 12 bases remaining between them. The CDR3 nucleotides read TGTGCCAGTATGGACACCCGGGAGCCCCAGCATTTT. This translates into CASMDTREPQHF.

This chain connects TRBV7-8 to TRBJ1-5; D possibly corresponds to TRBD1 (5 bases). CDR1 and CDR2 from the germline V gene are SGHVS and FQNEAQ. This CDR3 is 17 amino acids long. V lost 6 bases and J lost 0, with 18 bases in between. In nucleotides, the CDR3 is TGTGCCAGCAGTTACTCTGGGGCGCCGGATAGCAATCAGCCCCAGCATTTT. It encodes CASSYSGAPDSNQPQHF.

DNA for the CDR3: TGTGCCAGCAGTATCGCGACAGGGGTGATAGGGAACACTGAAGCTTTCTTT. Protein sequence: CASSIATGVIGNTEAFF. This sequence joins TRBV27 and TRBJ1-1; the match to TRBD1 covers 8 bases. This CDR3 region has 17 residues. Trimming took 5 bases from V and 1 from J; bases not matched to a gene: 12. The V gene's germline CDR1 is MNHEY and CDR2 SMNVEV (reference sequence).

The rearrangement links TRBV6-6 to TRBJ2-7; the match to TRBD1 covers 9 bases. From germline, CDR1 is MNHNY and CDR2 SVGAGI (reference sequence). The CDR3 spans 14 residues. V shed 2 bases and J 5 bases; nucleotides not matched to a gene: 4. In DNA form, the CDR3 reads TGTGCCAGCAGTTACGGGACAGGGATAGACGAGCAGTACTTC. Protein: CASSYGTGIDEQYF.

The chain recombines TRBV13 with TRBJ1-1, with D uncertain. The ends were cut back, 0 bases at V and 1 base at J, with 3 bases in the middle. This CDR3 has 13 residues. Germline V gives CDR1 PRHDT, CDR2 FYEKMQ (reference sequence). CDR3 sequence reads: CASSLGANTEAFF. CDR3 DNA sequence: TGTGCCAGCAGCTTAGGGGCGAACACTGAAGCTTTCTTT. The complete variable domain, with remaining parts taken from reference TRBV13 and TRBJ1-1, reads AAGVIQSPRHLIKEKRETATLKCYPIPRHDTVYWYQQGPGQDPQFLISFYEKMQSDKGSIPDRFSAQQFSDYHSELNMSSLELGDSALYFCASSLGANTEAFFGQGTRLTVV.

This chain uses TRBV15 with TRBJ2-3; D might be TRBD1 (6 bases). Germline V gives CDR1 LNHNV, CDR2 YYDKDF (reference sequence). The length of the CDR3 is 15 residues. V shed 0 bases and J shed 4 bases, with 11 bases lying between them. The CDR3 region has the DNA TGTGCCACCAGCAGAGAGAGGACAGCCTCAGATACGCAGTATTTT. Protein sequence: CATSRERTASDTQYF.

The rearrangement uses TRBV6-1 and TRBJ1-5; no clear D gene. Germline V CDR1 and CDR2: MNHNS, SASEGT. V lost 6 bases to trimming and J lost 3 bases, with 9 bases between them. This CDR3 is built from 13 residues. As DNA, the CDR3 is TGTGCCAGCAGCCCTGCGTTCAATCAGCCCCAGCATTTT. It specifies CASSPAFNQPQHF.

This chain links TRBV18 with TRBJ1-5; 10 nucleotides agree with TRBD1. V shed 9 bases and J 2 bases; nucleotides not matched to a gene: 4. This CDR3 is built from 14 residues. Germline values: CDR1 KGHSH, CDR2 LQKENI. The DNA for the CDR3 is TGTGCCAGGACGGACAGGGGGGGCAATCAGCCCCAGCATTTT. Protein sequence: CARTDRGGNQPQHF.

The genes are TRBV5-1 and TRBJ1-2; D may be TRBD1 (6 bases). Deletions cut 4 bases from V and 6 bases from J, with 13 bases between. This CDR3 is built from 13 residues. The germline V gene has CDR1 SGHRS and CDR2 YFSETQ. For the CDR3, the DNA is TGCGCCAGCAGCACCAGGGAGGGGGATGGCTACACCTTC. This translates into CASSTREGDGYTF.

This clone was seen only once. The chain carries TRBV28 and TRBJ2-2; D unclear. Germline CDR1 MDHEN, CDR2 SYDVKM. V was clipped by 2 bases and J by 3 bases, with 16 bases between them. CDR3 length: 17 amino acids. In DNA, the CDR3 is TGTGCCAGCAGTTTACCGAGTGGGCGTCGCTACACCGGGGAGCTGTTTTTT. Encoded protein: CASSLPSGRRYTGELFF. Variable domain in full (rest from reference TRBV28 and TRBJ2-2): DVKVTQSSRYLVKRTGEKVFLECVQDMDHENMFWYRQDPGLGLRLIYFSYDVKMKEKGDIPEGYSVSREKKERFSLILESASTNQTSMYLCASSLPSGRRYTGELFFGEGSRLTVL.

The chain uses TRBV19 and TRBJ1-2; the D is unclear. V was shortened by 5 bases and J by 3 bases, with 10 bases between the two germline ends. CDR3 length equals 13 residues. Germline CDR1 reads LNHDA; CDR2 reads SQIVND (reference sequence). CDR3 protein: CASSEGGDYGYTF. The DNA for the CDR3 is TGTGCCAGTAGTGAGGGAGGTGACTATGGCTACACCTTC.

This chain connects TRBV4-3 to TRBJ1-1; 8 nucleotides line up with TRBD1. V lost 0 bases, J lost 5 bases, and 8 bases stayed unmatched. The CDR3 totals 16 residues. Germline V gives CDR1 LGHNA, CDR2 YSLEER. CDR3 nucleotide sequence: TGCGCCAGCAGCCAAGACAGGACAGGGAGGGGGACTGAAGCTTTCTTT. Encoded protein: CASSQDRTGRGTEAFF.

The genes are TRBV5-1 and TRBJ1-2, with D possibly being TRBD1 (5 bases). Trimming cost V 0 bases and J 4 bases, with 13 bases left between them. The CDR3 contains 15 residues. Per the germline V gene, CDR1 is SGHRS and CDR2 is YFSETQ. The CDR3 spells CASSLEGQRFYGYTF. CDR3 DNA: TGCGCCAGCAGCTTGGAAGGACAAAGATTCTATGGCTACACCTTC.

The sample holds a few counts of this clone. The V gene is TRBV7-2, the J gene TRBJ2-5; 13 bases agree with TRBD2. This CDR3 is built from 15 residues. CDR1 is SGHTA and CDR2 is FQGNSA in the germline V gene. V shed 6 bases and J 5 bases; nucleotides not matched to a gene: 6. The CDR3 region is CASRRTSGSAETQYF. Here the CDR3 DNA reads TGTGCCAGCAGACGGACTAGCGGGAGCGCTGAGACCCAGTACTTC.